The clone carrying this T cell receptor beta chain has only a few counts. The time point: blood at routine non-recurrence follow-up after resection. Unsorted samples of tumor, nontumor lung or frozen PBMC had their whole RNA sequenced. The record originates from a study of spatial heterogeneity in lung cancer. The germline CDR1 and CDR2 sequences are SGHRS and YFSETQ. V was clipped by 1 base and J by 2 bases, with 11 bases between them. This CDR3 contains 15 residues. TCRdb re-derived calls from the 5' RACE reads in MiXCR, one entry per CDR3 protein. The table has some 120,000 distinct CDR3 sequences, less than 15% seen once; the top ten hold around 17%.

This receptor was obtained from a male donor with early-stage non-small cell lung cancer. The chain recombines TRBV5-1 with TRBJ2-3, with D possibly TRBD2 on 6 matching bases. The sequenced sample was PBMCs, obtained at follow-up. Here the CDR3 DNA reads TGCGCCAGCAGCTTGCGGACTACTTCCACAGATACGCAGTATTTT. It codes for CASSLRTTSTDTQYF.